These T cell receptor beta chains were read from a single sample in a study of blood T cells in healthy people across ages. TCRdb used MiXCR to reprocess the 5' RACE reads, holding one entry per CDR3 protein. The repertoire holds hundreds of thousands of distinct CDR3 sequences, with roughly 41% as singletons. Material for sequencing was blood. Receptors were obtained from a man at least 80 years old in good health. The conserved cysteine and the conserved F or W are not part of the CDR3 here. The D gene is left open where the match is weak. Size values are once, few and many counts, or a class for expanded clones, and some rows have none.

V,D,size,CDR3
TRBV12-5,.,many,ASGPGGTDTQY
TRBV7-2,.,once,ASSNPAAWGNEQF
TRBV20-1,.,.,SARGNLVGNEQY
TRBV24-1,TRBD2,.,ATSDLGLADTQY
TRBV7-2,.,.,ASSSGFTQSGEKLF
TRBV3-1,TRBD2,.,ASSQENLAGKGNIQY
TRBV29-1,.,few,SVATANTEAF
TRBV7-9,.,.,ASSFPGVVGQETQY
TRBV6-2/TRBV6-3,.,few,ASSYLSGELF
TRBV30,TRBD2,few,AWSLTGRRDNEQF